Shown below are 27 T cell receptor beta chains from a single sample sequenced in a study of molecular identifiers for immune sequencing clone quantification. In TCRdb, the PCR reads were re-called with MiXCR into one record per CDR3 protein. The repertoire consists of about 510,000 distinct CDR3 sequences, with around 25% occurring once and the leading ten covering under 0.8%. Sequencing was done on a sample of naive CD8+ T cells from blood, with Jurkat cell RNA spiked in. Subset denoted: FACS-sorted CD8+CD4-CCR7+CD45RA+ naive T cells. Receptor source: a human donor in good health. Some libraries in this study had Jurkat cell RNA spiked in.

Regarding this clonotype: A read error may explain this, as a much larger clone is one base away. This rearrangement joins TRBV9 to TRBJ2-3; unclear D gene. Trimming took 4 bases from V and 4 from J, leaving 10 bases between them. CDR3 length: 13 amino acids. Germline lookup yields CDR1 SGDLS and CDR2 YYNGEE. The CDR3: CASSSPSSDTQYF. The DNA of the CDR3 is TGTGCCAGCAGCTCCCCCAGCTCAGATACGCAGTATTTT.

This clonotype was detected many times. The chain joins TRBV7-9 to TRBJ2-2; 13 nucleotides agree with TRBD2. The CDR3 totals 17 residues. Germline V gene lookup returns CDR1 SEHNR and CDR2 FQNEAQ (reference sequence). The V segment lost 8 bases and the J segment 4 bases; nucleotides outside the gene matches: 10. The CDR3 coding sequence is TGTGCCAGCCCCCTCCCCGGGACTAGCGGGGCCACCGGGGAGCTGTTTTTT. This sequence encodes CASPLPGTSGATGELFF. The variable domain in full, with the rest retrieved from reference TRBV7-9 and TRBJ2-2, is DTGVSQNPRHKITKRGQNVTFRCDPISEHNRLYWYRQTLGQGPEFLTYFQNEAQLEKSRLLSDRFSAERPKGSFSTLEIQRTEQGDSAMYLCASPLPGTSGATGELFFGEGSRLTVL.

This clonotype was detected many times. The genes are TRBV4-3 and TRBJ2-1, with 11 bases aligning to TRBD1. Looked up from germline, CDR1 is LGHNA and CDR2 is YSLEER. The junction had 7 bases not matched to a gene; V was cut back by 0 bases and J by 9 bases. This CDR3 has 16 amino acids. The CDR3 coding sequence is TGCGCCAGCAGCCAAGATAGGGGGACAGGGGGTACTGAGCAGTTCTTC. This gives the protein CASSQDRGTGGTEQFF.

This clonotype appeared a few times. The chain uses TRBV29-1 and TRBJ2-7; 8 nucleotides match TRBD1. The CDR3 totals 12 residues. Germline V gene lookup returns CDR1 SQVTM and CDR2 ANQGSEA. Unmatched junction bases numbered 6, after V lost 8 bases and J lost 3 bases. The CDR3 nucleotides read TGCAGCACCCGGACAGGGATCTACGAGCAGTACTTC. This translates into CSTRTGIYEQYF.

This clonotype was seen a handful of times. The chain employs TRBV4-2 and TRBJ1-5; TRBD1 is a possible D gene (5 bases). The CDR3 covers 17 residues. Trimming took off 2 bases at V and 5 bases at J, with 19 bases between the two ends. Germline V lookup: CDR1 LGHNA, CDR2 YNFKEQ. The CDR3, as DNA: TGTGCCAGCAGCCAACCGATGACACAAGGGGTTGATCAGCCCCAGCATTTT. Translated, it gives CASSQPMTQGVDQPQHF.

This clonotype showed up just a few times. The chain couples TRBV27 to TRBJ2-3; TRBD2 matches at 9 bases. J was trimmed by 3 bases and V by 5 bases; bases with no gene match: 9. The length of the CDR3 is 16 residues. CDR1 is MNHEY and CDR2 is SMNVEV in the germline V gene (reference sequence). DNA for the CDR3: TGTGCCAGCAGTCCAATAGCGGGGGCGGGGACAGATACGCAGTATTTT. Its protein product is CASSPIAGAGTDTQYF.

CDR3 amino acids: CASSQDRFSEQYF. The CDR3 nucleotides read TGCGCCAGCAGCCAAGACCGATTTAGCGAGCAGTACTTC. The chain uses TRBV4-1 and TRBJ2-7; D gene uncertain. V shed 0 bases and J shed 6 bases, with 9 bases lying between them. CDR3 length equals 13 residues. CDR1 and CDR2 (germline): MGHRA, YSYEKL.

Turning to this clonotype: A much larger clone sits a single nucleotide away, making a read error possible. As DNA, the CDR3 is TGTGCCAGCAGCCCTTCGGCCCCCCGAGAGACCCAGTACTTC. Its translation: CASSPSAPRETQYF. The rearrangement links TRBV4-2 to TRBJ2-5, with no clear D. V was clipped by 4 bases and J by 4 bases, with 13 bases between them. Per the germline V gene, CDR1 is LGHNA and CDR2 is YNFKEQ. The CDR3 has 14 amino acids.

In this sample, this clonotype turned up once. The V gene is TRBV7-2, the J gene TRBJ2-7, with 7 bases lining up with TRBD1. Germline loops: CDR1 SGHTA, CDR2 FQGNSA. There are 14 residues in the CDR3. Trimming removed 5 bases from V and 5 bases from J; junction bases left unmatched: 9. The chain's CDR3 is CASSVEGQSHEQYF. CDR3 in DNA: TGTGCCAGCAGCGTAGAGGGACAGAGTCACGAGCAGTACTTC.

In its sample, this clonotype was seen a few times. The genes are TRBV12-3 or TRBV12-4 and TRBJ1-4, with D tentatively TRBD1 (6 bases). CDR3 length: 15 residues. V lost 6 bases and J lost 6, with 17 bases in between. The CDR3 region is CASRLAVAGDEKLFF. CDR3 bases: TGTGCCAGCAGATTGGCGGTGGCAGGGGATGAAAAACTGTTTTTT.

As concerns this clonotype: In this CDR3 the conserved last residue, phenylalanine or tryptophan, is missing, so a read error is likely. This sequence joins TRBV2 and TRBJ2-3; 8 bases are a match to TRBD2. Trimming cost V 4 bases and J 6 bases; bases outside gene matches: 9. The CDR3 spans 15 residues. CDR1 and CDR2 from the germline V gene are SNHLY and FYNNEI. CDR3 sequence: CASSALAGGWDTQYY. CDR3 coding DNA: TGTGCCAGCAGTGCTCTGGCGGGGGGCTGGGATACGCAGTATTAT.

This clonotype has a handful of counts. The gene calls are TRBV20-1 and TRBJ2-1, with 7 positions matching TRBD1. The CDR3 contains 15 residues. Germline CDR1 DFQATT, CDR2 SNEGSKA (reference sequence). The CDR3 DNA is TGCAGCGTGAGCCAGACAGGGAAGGTCCCGGATGAGCAGTTCTTC. It yields the protein CSVSQTGKVPDEQFF.

V is TRBV3-1 and J is TRBJ2-1; D gene uncertain. Germline CDR1 LGHDT, CDR2 YNNKEL (reference sequence). V lost 0 bases and J 0 bases, leaving 9 bases between the germline ends. The CDR3 runs 16 residues. CDR3 sequence (DNA): TGTGCCAGCAGCCAAGATTCCAAGAGCTCCTACAATGAGCAGTTCTTC. Protein sequence: CASSQDSKSSYNEQFF.

This clonotype was seen repeatedly, ten times or more. The chain joins TRBV14 to TRBJ2-7; D uncertain. This CDR3 contains 14 residues. Per the germline V gene, CDR1 is SGHDN and CDR2 is FVKESK. V lost 0 bases and J 5 bases, leaving 11 bases between the germline ends. CDR3 sequence: CASSQEGRFNEQYF. The CDR3 DNA reads as TGTGCCAGCAGCCAAGAAGGGCGCTTCAACGAGCAGTACTTC.

This chain joins TRBV14 and TRBJ2-1, with a possible D match to TRBD1 (6 bases). The CDR3 extends over 14 amino acids. Deletions cut 3 bases from V and 1 base from J, with 7 bases between. Germline V CDR1 and CDR2: SGHDN, FVKESK. DNA of the CDR3: TGTGCCAGCAGCCATACAGGGTCCTACAATGAGCAGTTCTTC. It translates to CASSHTGSYNEQFF.

This clonotype showed up just a few times. This may be a read error: a much more frequent sequence differs by one nucleotide. The chain joins TRBV6-5 to TRBJ2-3; D tentatively fits TRBD1 or TRBD2 (5 bases each). Germline V lookup: CDR1 MNHEY, CDR2 SVGAGI. This CDR3 has 14 residues. The CDR3 DNA follows: TGTGCCAGCGGTTACGAGGGGAGCACAGATACGCAGTATTTT. Translation gives CASGYEGSTDTQYF.

Points on this clonotype: This could be a read error, since a much larger clone is one nucleotide away. V gene TRBV12-5 combines with J gene TRBJ1-1; perhaps TRBD1 as D (6 bases). The germline CDR1 and CDR2 sequences are LGHNT and FRNRAP. The CDR3 length is 12 residues. This CDR3 is CASGWGGTGAFF. The CDR3 nucleotides are TGTGCTAGTGGGTGGGGGGGCACTGGAGCTTTCTTT.

In its sample, this clonotype was seen a few times. The V call is TRBV5-6, the J call TRBJ2-3; 9 bases agree with TRBD2. V was pared by 0 bases and J by 4 bases, with 9 bases of the junction left unmatched. CDR3 size: 17 residues. The germline CDR1 and CDR2 sequences are SGHDT and YYEEEE. The CDR3 DNA is TGTGCCAGCAGCTTGGGGCTTCGCGGGGGGGCCGCAGATACGCAGTATTTT. Its translation: CASSLGLRGGAADTQYF.

This clonotype was recorded a few times. Written as DNA, the CDR3 is TGCGCCAGCAGCCAAGATAGGGCTAGTGTTACAGATACGCAGTATTTT. Translation gives CASSQDRASVTDTQYF. V and J are TRBV4-3 and TRBJ2-3; no definite D call. Per the germline V gene, CDR1 is LGHNA and CDR2 is YSLEER. V lost 0 bases, J lost 3 bases, and 13 bases lay in between. This CDR3 is built from 16 residues.

The V call is TRBV27, the J call TRBJ1-4; weak D call: TRBD1 (6 bases). Between the trimmed V and J ends, which lost 6 bases and 0 bases, there was a span of 14 bases. The CDR3 sequence is 16 residues long. Looked up from germline, CDR1 is MNHEY and CDR2 is SMNVEV (reference sequence). CDR3 sequence reads: CASRPRTEATNEKLFF. CDR3 DNA sequence: TGTGCCAGCAGGCCTAGGACAGAAGCAACTAATGAAAAACTGTTTTTT.

The CDR3 sequence: CASSQEEGSTYEQYF. The DNA for the CDR3 is TGCGCCAGCAGCCAAGAAGAGGGTAGCACCTACGAGCAGTACTTC. The V call is TRBV4-1, the J call TRBJ2-7; D might be TRBD2 (5 bases). Germline values: CDR1 MGHRA, CDR2 YSYEKL. This CDR3 has 15 amino acids. V was pared by 0 bases and J by 2 bases, with 11 bases between.

The genes are TRBV7-9 and TRBJ1-5; D remains ambiguous. The germline V gene has CDR1 SEHNR and CDR2 FQNEAQ (reference sequence). V lost 5 bases and J lost 7, with 12 bases in between. The CDR3 is 13 amino acids. The CDR3 DNA is TGTGCCAGCAGCCCTAGTCCCCTCCAGCCCCAGCATTTT. Translation: CASSPSPLQPQHF.

This clonotype was found many times. The rearrangement joins TRBV3-1 to TRBJ1-1; D remains ambiguous. Looked up from germline, CDR1 is LGHDT and CDR2 is YNNKEL (reference sequence). V was clipped by 2 bases and J by 1 base, with 14 bases between them. The length of the CDR3 is 16 residues. CDR3 sequence reads: CASSQTFPGENTEAFF. The CDR3 nucleotides are TGTGCCAGCAGCCAAACTTTCCCAGGAGAGAACACTGAAGCTTTCTTT.

V gene TRBV30 combines with J gene TRBJ2-7; a weak D match, TRBD2 (5 bases). The V and J ends lost 4 bases and 4 bases respectively, with 8 bases between them. The CDR3 sequence is 11 residues long. Per germline, CDR1 GTSNPN and CDR2 SVGIG (reference sequence). The CDR3 sequence: CAWKSGYEQYF. The CDR3 region has the DNA TGTGCCTGGAAATCGGGGTACGAGCAGTACTTC.

This clonotype came up a few times. V gene TRBV6-5 combines with J gene TRBJ1-2; D not resolved. Germline values: CDR1 MNHEY, CDR2 SVGAGI. V lost 2 bases to trimming and J lost 8 bases, with 21 bases between them. This CDR3 contains 16 residues. The CDR3 protein is CASSYQLSKHKTGYTF. In DNA form, the CDR3 reads TGTGCCAGCAGTTACCAACTTTCTAAACACAAAACCGGCTACACCTTC.

In this sample, this clonotype turned up many times. The CDR3 sequence is CASSEEEGSRGYSNQPQHF. CDR3 DNA: TGTGCCAGCAGTGAAGAAGAAGGGAGTCGGGGTTATAGCAATCAGCCCCAGCATTTT. The genes are TRBV2 and TRBJ1-5; D not resolved. Trimming cost V 1 base and J 0 bases, with 19 bases left between them. Germline CDR1 reads SNHLY; CDR2 reads FYNNEI. The CDR3 has 19 residues. The full variable domain, in which reference TRBV2 and TRBJ1-5 provide the parts outside the CDR3, is EPEVTQTPSHQVTQMGQEVILRCVPISNHLYFYWYRQILGQKVEFLVSFYNNEISEKSEIFDDQFSVERPDGSNFTLKIRSTKLEDSAMYFCASSEEEGSRGYSNQPQHFGDGTRLSIL.

This clonotype showed up just a few times. This may be a read error: a much more frequent sequence differs by one nucleotide. The CDR3 region has the DNA TGTGCCTGGCGCCCCGAGGGGGCCTACGAGCAGTACTTC. It translates to CAWRPEGAYEQYF. The chain employs TRBV30 and TRBJ2-7; D is possibly TRBD1 (6 bases). Germline V lookup: CDR1 GTSNPN, CDR2 SVGIG (reference sequence). This CDR3 comprises 13 residues. V lost 5 bases and J 2 bases, leaving 13 bases between the germline ends.